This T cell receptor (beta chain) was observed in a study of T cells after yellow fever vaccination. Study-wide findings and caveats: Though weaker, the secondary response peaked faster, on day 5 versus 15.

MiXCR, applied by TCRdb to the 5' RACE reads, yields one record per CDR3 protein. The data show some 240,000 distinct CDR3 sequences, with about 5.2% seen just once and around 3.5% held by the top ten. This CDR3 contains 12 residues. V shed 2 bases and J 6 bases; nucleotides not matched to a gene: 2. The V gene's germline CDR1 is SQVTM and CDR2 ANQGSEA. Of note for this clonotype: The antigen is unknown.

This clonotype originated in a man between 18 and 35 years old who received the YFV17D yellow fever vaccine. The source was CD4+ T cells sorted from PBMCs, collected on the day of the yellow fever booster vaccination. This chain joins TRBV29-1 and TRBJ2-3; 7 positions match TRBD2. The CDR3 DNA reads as TGCAGCGTTGAATATAGCGGGGATACGCAGTATTTT. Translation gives CSVEYSGDTQYF.